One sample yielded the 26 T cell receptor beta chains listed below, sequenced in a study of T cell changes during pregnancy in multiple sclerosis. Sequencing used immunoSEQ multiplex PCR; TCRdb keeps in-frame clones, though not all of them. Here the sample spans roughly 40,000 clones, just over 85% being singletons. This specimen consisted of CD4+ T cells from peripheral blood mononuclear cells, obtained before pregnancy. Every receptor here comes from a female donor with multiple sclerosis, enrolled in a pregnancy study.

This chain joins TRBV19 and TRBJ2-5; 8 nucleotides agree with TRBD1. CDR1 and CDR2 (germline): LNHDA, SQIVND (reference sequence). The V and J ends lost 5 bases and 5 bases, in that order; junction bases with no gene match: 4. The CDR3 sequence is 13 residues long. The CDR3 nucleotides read TGTGCCAGTAGTGACCGGGACAGGGAGACCCAGTACTTC. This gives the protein CASSDRDRETQYF.

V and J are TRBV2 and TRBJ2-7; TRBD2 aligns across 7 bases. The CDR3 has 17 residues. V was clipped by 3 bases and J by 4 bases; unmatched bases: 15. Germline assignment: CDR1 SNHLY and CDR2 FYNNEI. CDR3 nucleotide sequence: TGTGCCAGCAGTGAGATCGAGGGAGGGCCCAGGAGGTACGAGCAGTACTTC. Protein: CASSEIEGGPRRYEQYF.

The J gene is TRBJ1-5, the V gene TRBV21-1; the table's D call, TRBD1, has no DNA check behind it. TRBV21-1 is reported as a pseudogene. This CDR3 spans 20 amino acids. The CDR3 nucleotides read TGTGCCAGCAGCAAAGGGAAGGTTCCGGACAGACCTTATAGCAATCAGCCCCAGCATTTT. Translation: CASSKGKVPDRPYSNQPQHF.

The CDR3 here is CASSDGTWLTEAFF. The CDR3 DNA sequence: TGCGCCAGCAGCGATGGGACTTGGCTCACTGAAGCTTTCTTT. The chain carries TRBV5-1 and TRBJ1-1, with D possibly matching TRBD1 (5 bases). CDR3 length equals 14 residues. The germline gives CDR1 SGHRS, CDR2 YFSETQ. V was cut by 4 bases and J by 4 bases, with 14 bases left in between. The whole variable domain, remainder taken from reference TRBV5-1 and TRBJ1-1, is KAGVTQTPRYLIKTRGQQVTLSCSPISGHRSVSWYQQTPGQGLQFLFEYFSETQRNKGNFPGRFSGRQFSNSRSEMNVSTLELGDSALYLCASSDGTWLTEAFFGQGTRLTVV.

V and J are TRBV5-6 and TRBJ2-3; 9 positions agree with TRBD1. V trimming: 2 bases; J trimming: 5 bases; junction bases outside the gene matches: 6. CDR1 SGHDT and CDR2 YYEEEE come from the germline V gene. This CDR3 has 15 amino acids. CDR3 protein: CASSLRQGVGDTQYF. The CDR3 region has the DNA TGTGCCAGCAGCTTACGACAGGGGGTAGGAGATACGCAGTATTTT.

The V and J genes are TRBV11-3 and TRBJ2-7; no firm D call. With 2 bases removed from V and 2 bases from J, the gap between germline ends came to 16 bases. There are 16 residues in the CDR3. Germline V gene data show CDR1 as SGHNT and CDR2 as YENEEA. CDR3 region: CASSLFNSQRTYEQYF. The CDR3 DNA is TGTGCCAGCAGCTTATTTAATTCTCAGCGTACCTACGAGCAGTACTTC. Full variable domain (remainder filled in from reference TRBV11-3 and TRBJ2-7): EAGVVQSPRYKIIEKKQPVAFWCNPISGHNTLYWYLQNLGQGPELLIRYENEEAVDDSQLPKDRFSAERLKGVDSTLKIQPAELGDSAVYLCASSLFNSQRTYEQYFGPGTRLTVT.

The CDR3 region has the DNA TGCGCCAGCAGCCACAATGCGGACATTCGAAACTATGGCTACACCTTC. This gives the protein CASSHNADIRNYGYTF. The chain uses TRBV4-1 and TRBJ1-2; perhaps TRBD1 as D (5 bases). This CDR3 spans 16 amino acids. Per the germline V gene, CDR1 is MGHRA and CDR2 is YSYEKL. Trimming left V 3 bases short and J 2 bases short, with 16 bases between.

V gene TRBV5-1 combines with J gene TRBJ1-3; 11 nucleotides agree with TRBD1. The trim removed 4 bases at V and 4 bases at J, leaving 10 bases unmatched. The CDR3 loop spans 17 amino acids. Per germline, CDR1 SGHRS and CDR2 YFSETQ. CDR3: CASSTGTGGFMGNTIYF. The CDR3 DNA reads TGCGCCAGCAGCACCGGGACAGGGGGTTTTATGGGAAACACCATATATTTT.

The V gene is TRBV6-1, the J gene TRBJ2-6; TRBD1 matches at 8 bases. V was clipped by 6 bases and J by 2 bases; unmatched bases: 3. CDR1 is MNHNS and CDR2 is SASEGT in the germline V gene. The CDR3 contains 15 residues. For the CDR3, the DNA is TGTGCCAGCAGCGTGGGACAGGCTGGGGCCAACGTCCTGACTTTC. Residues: CASSVGQAGANVLTF.

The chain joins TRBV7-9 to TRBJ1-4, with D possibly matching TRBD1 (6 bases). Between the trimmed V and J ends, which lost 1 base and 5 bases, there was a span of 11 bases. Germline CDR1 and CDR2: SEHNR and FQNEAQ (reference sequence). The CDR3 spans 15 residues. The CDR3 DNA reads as TGTGCCAGCAGCTTAGAAGGACAGCTAAATGAAAAACTGTTTTTT. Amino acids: CASSLEGQLNEKLFF.

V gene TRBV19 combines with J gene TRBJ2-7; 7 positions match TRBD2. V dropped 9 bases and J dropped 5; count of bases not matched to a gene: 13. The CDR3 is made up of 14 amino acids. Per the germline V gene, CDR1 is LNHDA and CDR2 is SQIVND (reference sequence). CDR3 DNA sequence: TGTGCCAGCCAAACCGCGGGGGTTCCCCACGAGCAGTACTTC. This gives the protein CASQTAGVPHEQYF.

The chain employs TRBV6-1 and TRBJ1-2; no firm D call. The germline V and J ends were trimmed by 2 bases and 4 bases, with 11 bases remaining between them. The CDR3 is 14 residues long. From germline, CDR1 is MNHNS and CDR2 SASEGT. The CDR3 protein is CASSEMVGSYGYTF. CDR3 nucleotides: TGTGCCAGCAGTGAAATGGTGGGGAGCTATGGCTACACCTTC.

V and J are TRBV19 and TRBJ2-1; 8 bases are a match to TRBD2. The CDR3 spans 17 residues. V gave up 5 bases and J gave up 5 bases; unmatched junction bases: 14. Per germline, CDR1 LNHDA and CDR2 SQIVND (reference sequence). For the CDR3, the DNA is TGTGCCAGTAGTCGGCGAATCAGCGGGAGTGCTAACAATGAGCAGTTCTTC. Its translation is CASSRRISGSANNEQFF.

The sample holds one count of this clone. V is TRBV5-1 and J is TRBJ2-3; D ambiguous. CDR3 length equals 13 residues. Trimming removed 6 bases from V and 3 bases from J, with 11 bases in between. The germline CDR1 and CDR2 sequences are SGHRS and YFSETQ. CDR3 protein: CASNDKRTDTQYF. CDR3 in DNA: TGCGCCAGCAATGATAAGAGGACAGATACGCAGTATTTT.

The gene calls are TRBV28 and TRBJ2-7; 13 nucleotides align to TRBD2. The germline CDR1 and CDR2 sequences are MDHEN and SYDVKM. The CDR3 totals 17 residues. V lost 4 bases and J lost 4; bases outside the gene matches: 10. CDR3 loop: CASSSTGTSGKWYEQYF. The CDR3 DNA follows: TGTGCCAGCAGTTCTACCGGGACTAGCGGGAAATGGTACGAGCAGTACTTC.

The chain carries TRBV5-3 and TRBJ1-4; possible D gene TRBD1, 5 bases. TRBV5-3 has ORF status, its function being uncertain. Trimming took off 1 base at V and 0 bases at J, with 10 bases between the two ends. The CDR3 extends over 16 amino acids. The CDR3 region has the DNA TGTGCCAGAAGCTTGACAGGACCTGCAACTAATGAAAAACTGTTTTTT. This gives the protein CARSLTGPATNEKLFF.

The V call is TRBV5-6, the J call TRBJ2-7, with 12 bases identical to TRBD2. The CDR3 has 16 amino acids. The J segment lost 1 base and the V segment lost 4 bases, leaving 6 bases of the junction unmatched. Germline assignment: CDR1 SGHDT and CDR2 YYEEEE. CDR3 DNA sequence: TGTGCCAGCAGCATGGGACTAGCGGGCCGATCCTACGAGCAGTACTTC. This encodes CASSMGLAGRSYEQYF.

CDR3 bases: TGTGCCAGCAGCTTAGGGCATACTAGCGGGTACAATGAGCAGTTCTTC. Translating it yields CASSLGHTSGYNEQFF. This chain joins TRBV7-9 and TRBJ2-1, with TRBD2 identical over 9 bases. Germline assignment: CDR1 SEHNR and CDR2 FQNEAQ (reference sequence). With 1 base clipped from V and 4 bases from J, the junction kept 5 bases outside the gene matches. The CDR3 runs 16 residues.

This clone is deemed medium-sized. As DNA, the CDR3 is TGTGCCACCGAAAGTGGGACAGGGTTAAGACAGCCCCAGCATTTT. Protein sequence: CATESGTGLRQPQHF. The chain is built from TRBV19 and TRBJ1-5; 9 nucleotides line up with TRBD1. Germline CDR1 and CDR2: LNHDA and SQIVND (reference sequence). With V trimmed by 10 bases and J by 7 bases, 14 bases remained unmatched. The CDR3 has 15 amino acids.

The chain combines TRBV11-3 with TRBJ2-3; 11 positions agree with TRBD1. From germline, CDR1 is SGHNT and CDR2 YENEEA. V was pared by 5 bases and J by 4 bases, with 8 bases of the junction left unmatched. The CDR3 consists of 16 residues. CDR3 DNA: TGTGCCAGCAGCCCCCGGGACAGGGGGAGTTCAGATACGCAGTATTTT. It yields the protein CASSPRDRGSSDTQYF.

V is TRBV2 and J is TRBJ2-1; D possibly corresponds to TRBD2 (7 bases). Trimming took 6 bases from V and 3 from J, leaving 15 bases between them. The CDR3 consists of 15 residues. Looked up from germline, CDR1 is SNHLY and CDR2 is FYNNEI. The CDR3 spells CASRGGGRNYNEQFF. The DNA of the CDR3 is TGTGCCAGCAGAGGGGGGGGTCGGAACTACAATGAGCAGTTCTTC.

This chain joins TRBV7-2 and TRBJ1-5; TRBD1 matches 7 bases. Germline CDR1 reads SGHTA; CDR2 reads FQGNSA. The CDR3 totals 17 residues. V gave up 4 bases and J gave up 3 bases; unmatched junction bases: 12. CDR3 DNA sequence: TGTGCCAGCAGCTACAAGGGACAGAGTAAAAACAATCAGCCCCAGCATTTT. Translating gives CASSYKGQSKNNQPQHF.

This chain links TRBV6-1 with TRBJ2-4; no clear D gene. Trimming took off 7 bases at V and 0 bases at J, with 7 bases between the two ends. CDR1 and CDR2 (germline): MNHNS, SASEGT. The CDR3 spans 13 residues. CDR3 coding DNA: TGTGCCAGCATAGCCTCAGCCAAAAACATTCAGTACTTC. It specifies CASIASAKNIQYF.

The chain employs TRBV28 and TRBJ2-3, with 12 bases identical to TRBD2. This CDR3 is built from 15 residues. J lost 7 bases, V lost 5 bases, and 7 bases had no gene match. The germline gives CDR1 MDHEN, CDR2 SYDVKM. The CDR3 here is CASSPQTSGSNTQYF. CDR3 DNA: TGTGCCAGCAGTCCACAGACTAGCGGGAGTAATACGCAGTATTTT.

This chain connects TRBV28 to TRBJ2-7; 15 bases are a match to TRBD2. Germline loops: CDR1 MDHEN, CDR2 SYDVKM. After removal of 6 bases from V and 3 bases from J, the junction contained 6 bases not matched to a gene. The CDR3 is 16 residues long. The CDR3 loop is CASRGGLAGGGYEQYF. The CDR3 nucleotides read TGTGCCAGCAGGGGGGGACTAGCGGGAGGAGGCTACGAGCAGTACTTC. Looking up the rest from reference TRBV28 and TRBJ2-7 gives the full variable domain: DVKVTQSSRYLVKRTGEKVFLECVQDMDHENMFWYRQDPGLGLRLIYFSYDVKMKEKGDIPEGYSVSREKKERFSLILESASTNQTSMYLCASRGGLAGGGYEQYFGPGTRLTVT.

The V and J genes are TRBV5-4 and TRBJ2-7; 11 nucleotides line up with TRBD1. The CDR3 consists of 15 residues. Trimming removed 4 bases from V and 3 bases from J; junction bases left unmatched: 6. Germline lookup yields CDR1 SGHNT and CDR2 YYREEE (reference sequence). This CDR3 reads CASSNSGTGGYEQYF. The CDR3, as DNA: TGTGCCAGCAGCAACTCCGGGACAGGGGGCTACGAGCAGTACTTC.